This T cell receptor beta chain stems from a study of PD-1 blockade in classical Hodgkin lymphoma. The repertoire was sequenced with immunoSEQ multiplex PCR; TCRdb's copy has only in-frame clones and lacks some. The sample records about 35,000 clones, roughly two thirds being singletons. Of note for this clone: Its antigen is currently unknown.

Study observations and caveats: It was among complete responders that baseline diversity resembled that of newly diagnosed patients.

Every one of the patients relapsed after autologous stem cell transplantation (brentuximab vedotin exposure was variable). The clonotype comes from a human donor with classical Hodgkin lymphoma. The sample consisted of peripheral blood mononuclear cells (PBMCs), taken before the second cycle of nivolumab.

CDR3 in DNA: TGTGCCAGCAGCTTACAGGGAACTAATGAAAAACTGTTTTTT. Translating it yields CASSLQGTNEKLFF. The chain is built from TRBV7-2 and TRBJ1-4; tentative D call: TRBD1 (5 bases). The CDR3 has 14 residues. Germline loops: CDR1 SGHTA, CDR2 FQGNSA. Trimming left V 2 bases short and J 1 base short, with 5 bases between.